The T cell receptor (beta chain) under discussion was sequenced for a study of T-cell reconstitution after alpha-beta-depleted transplantation in children. This clonotype was counted a few times. Trimming cost V 3 bases and J 4 bases, with 16 bases left between them. This CDR3 comprises 14 residues. In germline, CDR1 is DFQATT, CDR2 SNEGSKA (reference sequence). Unique molecular identifiers were built into the TCRbeta library. MiXCR, run by TCRdb on the PCR reads, gives a single entry per CDR3 protein. The sample yields around 200,000 distinct CDR3 sequences, 6% to 7% seen once. This chain joins TRBV20-1 and TRBJ2-7, with D perhaps TRBD1 (6 bases). This clonotype was obtained from a human donor who donated a stem cell graft to a child with Wiskott-Aldrich syndrome. The sequencing used PBMCs from the stem cell graft donor, collected from the stem cell graft. CDR3 sequence reads: CSARVGQTPYEQYF. The DNA of the CDR3 is TGCAGTGCTAGGGTAGGACAGACCCCTTACGAGCAGTACTTC.